The 9 T cell receptor beta chains below were found in one sample sequenced in a study of radiation and T cells in renal cell carcinoma (dated by TCRdb to 2020 to 2021). In the paper's terms, the time point label means: blood 2 weeks post-SBRT. Per the publication, the treatment or condition label means: 15 Gy SBRT to primary tumor, nephrectomy 4 weeks later. Libraries came from the immunoSEQ multiplex PCR assay. Sourced from immuneACCESS, this table was stored by TCRdb with only in-frame sequences that have V and J called. A share of the clones is absent; for the studies checked, an unresolved V gene accounts for under half, and the remainder has no known explanation. Here the sample has 40,000 to 60,000 clones; 80% occur a single time. The ten largest account for around 29% of the sample. Sequencing was performed on blood, taken from a patient whose treatment included radiotherapy and nephrectomy. These TCRs come from a woman between 70 and 85 years old with renal cell carcinoma.

The chain combines TRBV4-1 with TRBJ2-1; TRBD2 matches at 13 bases. J was trimmed by 2 bases and V by 1 base; bases with no gene match: 8. Germline V gene data show CDR1 as MGHRA and CDR2 as YSYEKL. CDR3 length: 19 residues. The CDR3 DNA follows: TGCGCCAGCAGCCAAGGTGGACTAGCGGGAGTGCGGGCCTACAATGAGCAGTTCTTC. It translates to CASSQGGLAGVRAYNEQFF.

The V gene is TRBV23-1, the J gene TRBJ2-3, with D uncertain. TRBV23-1 is placed among ORFs of uncertain function. V was shortened by 9 bases and J by 3 bases, with 22 bases between the two germline ends. The CDR3 consists of 16 residues. This CDR3 reads CARARVLLRVTDTQYF. CDR3 sequence (DNA): TGCGCCAGAGCCCGGGTCCTTCTCCGGGTGACAGATACGCAGTATTTT.

J is TRBJ2-7 and V is TRBV6-5; 9 bases match TRBD2. Germline V lookup: CDR1 MNHEY, CDR2 SVGAGI. The CDR3 is 15 residues long. V was clipped by 6 bases and J by 0 bases; unmatched bases: 6. The CDR3 DNA reads TGTGCCAGCAGACTACAGCGGGGGGTCTCCTACGAGCAGTACTTC. It specifies CASRLQRGVSYEQYF.

This clone appeared a few times. This sequence joins TRBV2 and TRBJ1-2; D is perhaps TRBD1 (5 bases). The CDR3 sequence is 13 residues long. Between the trimmed V and J ends, which lost 8 bases and 4 bases, there was a span of 14 bases. Germline CDR1 and CDR2: SNHLY and FYNNEI. CDR3 DNA: TGTGCCAGCGAGCGGGGCACCATCTATGGCTACACCTTC. Translated: CASERGTIYGYTF.

V is TRBV10-3 and J is TRBJ2-5; 14 nucleotides agree with TRBD2. This CDR3 spans 18 amino acids. Germline CDR1 reads ENHRY; CDR2 reads SYGVKD. Unmatched junction bases numbered 6, after V lost 0 bases and J lost 3 bases. Here the CDR3 DNA reads TGTGCCATCAGTGAGTCGCAGCCGGGACTAGCGGGAGAAGAGACCCAGTACTTC. Translation: CAISESQPGLAGEETQYF.

The chain is built from TRBV28 and TRBJ2-7; 10 bases are shared with TRBD1. Germline trimming cut 4 bases from V and 4 bases from J; bases unmatched to any gene: 7. Germline assignment: CDR1 MDHEN and CDR2 SYDVKM. CDR3 length: 15 amino acids. The CDR3 reads CASSSPWTGGYEQYF. The CDR3 DNA reads TGTGCCAGCAGTTCCCCCTGGACAGGGGGATACGAGCAGTACTTC. Together with reference TRBV28 and TRBJ2-7, the CDR3 gives the full variable domain: DVKVTQSSRYLVKRTGEKVFLECVQDMDHENMFWYRQDPGLGLRLIYFSYDVKMKEKGDIPEGYSVSREKKERFSLILESASTNQTSMYLCASSSPWTGGYEQYFGPGTRLTVT.

The chain joins TRBV9 to TRBJ2-3, with 13 bases lining up with TRBD2. Germline CDR1 is SGDLS and CDR2 is YYNGEE. V shed 3 bases and J 0 bases; nucleotides not matched to a gene: 10. This CDR3 has 19 residues. The CDR3 nucleotides read TGTGCCAGCAGCGACGGGACTAGCGGGGTACTAACTAGCACAGATACGCAGTATTTT. Translated, it gives CASSDGTSGVLTSTDTQYF. The complete variable domain, with remaining parts taken from reference TRBV9 and TRBJ2-3, reads DSGVTQTPKHLITATGQRVTLRCSPRSGDLSVYWYQQSLDQGLQFLIQYYNGEERAKGNILERFSAQQFPDLHSELNLSSLELGDSALYFCASSDGTSGVLTSTDTQYFGPGTRLTVL.

This sequence joins TRBV7-9 and TRBJ1-3; D is undetermined. This CDR3 has 15 residues. Germline lookup yields CDR1 SEHNR and CDR2 FQNEAQ (reference sequence). V dropped 1 base and J dropped 4 bases, with 11 bases sitting between them. In DNA form, the CDR3 reads TGTGCCAGCAGCTTAGTGGCAGGCCCGGGAAACACCATATATTTT. Translation gives CASSLVAGPGNTIYF.

The chain uses TRBV2 and TRBJ1-4; 9 bases map to TRBD1. Germline values: CDR1 SNHLY, CDR2 FYNNEI. The CDR3 runs to 14 residues. The J segment lost 8 bases and the V segment lost 6 bases, leaving 7 bases of the junction unmatched. This chain's CDR3 is CASRLQGADEKLFF. CDR3 in DNA: TGTGCCAGCAGATTACAGGGGGCGGACGAAAAACTGTTTTTT.